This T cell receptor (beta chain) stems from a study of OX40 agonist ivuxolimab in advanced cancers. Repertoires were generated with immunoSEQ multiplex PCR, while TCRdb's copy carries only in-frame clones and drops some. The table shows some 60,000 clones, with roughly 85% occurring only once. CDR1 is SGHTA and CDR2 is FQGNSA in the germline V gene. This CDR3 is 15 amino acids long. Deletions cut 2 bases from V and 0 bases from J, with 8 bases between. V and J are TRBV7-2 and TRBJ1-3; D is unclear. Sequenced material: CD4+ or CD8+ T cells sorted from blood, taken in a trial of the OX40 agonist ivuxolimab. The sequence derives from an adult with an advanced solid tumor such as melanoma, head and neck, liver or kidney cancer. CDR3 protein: CASSLLGNSGNTIYF. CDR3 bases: TGTGCCAGCAGCTTACTCGGGAACTCTGGAAACACCATATATTTT.